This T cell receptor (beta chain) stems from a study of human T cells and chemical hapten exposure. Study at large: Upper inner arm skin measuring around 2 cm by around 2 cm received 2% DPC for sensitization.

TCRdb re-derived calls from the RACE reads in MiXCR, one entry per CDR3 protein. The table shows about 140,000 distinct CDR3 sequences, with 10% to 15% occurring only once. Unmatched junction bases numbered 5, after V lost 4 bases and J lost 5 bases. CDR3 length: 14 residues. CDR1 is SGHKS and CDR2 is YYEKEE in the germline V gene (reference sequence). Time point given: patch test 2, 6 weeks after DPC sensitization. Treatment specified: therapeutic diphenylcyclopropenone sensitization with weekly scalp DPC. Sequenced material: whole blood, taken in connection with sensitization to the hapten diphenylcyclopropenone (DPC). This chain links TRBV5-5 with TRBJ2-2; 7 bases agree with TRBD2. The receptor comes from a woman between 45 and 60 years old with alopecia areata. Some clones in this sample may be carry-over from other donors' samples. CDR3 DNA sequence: TGTGCCAGCAGCCTCAGGGAGGGGACCGGGGAGCTGTTTTTT. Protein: CASSLREGTGELFF.